This entry is about one T cell receptor (beta chain). Its antigen is not known. 5'RACE with 10-nucleotide random UMIs generated the cDNA. Using its own MiXCR run on the 5' RACE reads, TCRdb lists one record per CDR3 protein. This table has about 60,000 distinct CDR3 sequences, approximately 12% appearing once. Described time point: longitudinal time-point 1 (baseline). Trimming took off 8 bases at V and 3 bases at J, with 11 bases between the two ends. Germline V gene lookup returns CDR1 MNHNS and CDR2 SASEGT. The CDR3 spans 13 residues. The record originates from a study of neurological immune-mediated disorders. Whole-study findings and limits: Whereas HTLV-1-associated myelopathy showed the most TCR clonal expansion, multiple sclerosis showed the least, with levels below those of healthy controls.

The receptor was derived from a male donor with HTLV-1-associated myelopathy (HAM/TSP). J is TRBJ1-5 and V is TRBV6-1, with D possibly TRBD1 on 5 matching bases. The specimen was PBMCs. CDR3: CASRRGTNQPQHF. The CDR3 DNA reads as TGTGCCAGCCGTAGGGGAACCAATCAGCCCCAGCATTTT.